This passage covers 24 T cell receptor beta chains from one sample sequenced in a study of human T cells and chemical hapten exposure. Using its own MiXCR run on the RACE reads, TCRdb lists one record per CDR3 protein. The sample includes 100,000 to 150,000 distinct CDR3 sequences, about 9% of them seen just once. Time point indicated: healthy volunteer bleed at 2 weeks. RNA extraction used unfractionated whole blood as the source of total RNA. The source material was whole blood. The receptors derive from a male donor in good health. Some clones in this sample may be carry-over from other donors' samples.

The rearrangement joins TRBV29-1 to TRBJ2-3, with 8 positions matching TRBD1. The CDR3 runs 15 residues. J lost 5 bases, V lost 2 bases, and 9 bases had no gene match. Per the germline V gene, CDR1 is SQVTM and CDR2 is ANQGSEA. The CDR3: CSVETGQVFRDTQYF. The CDR3 DNA reads TGCAGCGTTGAAACGGGACAGGTGTTTAGAGATACGCAGTATTTT.

The CDR3 region is CSARAPGHSQVKRETQYF. CDR3 nucleotides: TGCAGTGCTAGAGCACCGGGACACTCACAGGTCAAACGAGAGACCCAGTACTTC. V is TRBV20-1 and J is TRBJ2-5; D is perhaps TRBD1 (6 bases). Deletions cut 1 base from V and 4 bases from J, with 25 bases between. The CDR3 runs 18 residues. The germline CDR1 and CDR2 sequences are DFQATT and SNEGSKA (reference sequence).

This clonotype showed up just a few times. The rearrangement joins TRBV12-5 to TRBJ2-3; no clear D. The CDR3 runs 12 residues. V was cut by 5 bases and J by 0 bases, with 3 bases left in between. Germline V lookup: CDR1 LGHNT, CDR2 FRNRAP. The CDR3 sequence is CASGPSTDTQYF. The DNA of the CDR3 is TGTGCTAGTGGTCCGAGCACAGATACGCAGTATTTT.

The sample holds a few counts of this clonotype. The chain links TRBV29-1 to TRBJ2-3, with TRBD2 identical over 7 bases. Germline CDR1 reads SQVTM; CDR2 reads ANQGSEA. Trimming at V came to 5 bases and at J to 8 bases, leaving 10 bases not matched to a gene. The CDR3 is 13 amino acids. CDR3 protein: CSVLASGTGTQYF. In DNA form, the CDR3 reads TGCAGCGTTCTCGCTAGCGGAACTGGTACGCAGTATTTT.

This clonotype appeared many times. Since the CDR3 does not end with the conserved phenylalanine or tryptophan, this likely comes from a read error. It is unclear where the CDR3 begins or ends on the DNA, so no DNA is shown, and the CDR3 is as TCRdb lists it. CDR3 loop: CASSLWGPGTGGWD. The chain combines TRBV28 with TRBJ2-1; the listed D gene, TRBD1, was not tested against the DNA. The CDR3 contains 14 residues when both ends are counted. The germline CDR1 and CDR2 sequences are MDHEN and SYDVKM.

This clonotype was counted a few times. The chain joins TRBV7-9 to TRBJ2-7; D might be TRBD1 (5 bases). The germline V and J ends were trimmed by 2 bases and 3 bases, with 11 bases remaining between them. Germline CDR1 reads SEHNR; CDR2 reads FQNEAQ (reference sequence). The CDR3 totals 14 residues. The CDR3 coding sequence is TGTGCCAGCAGCTTATATCAGGGATACTACGAGCAGTACTTC. Translation: CASSLYQGYYEQYF. Full variable domain (outside the CDR3, taken from reference TRBV7-9 and TRBJ2-7): DTGVSQNPRHKITKRGQNVTFRCDPISEHNRLYWYRQTLGQGPEFLTYFQNEAQLEKSRLLSDRFSAERPKGSFSTLEIQRTEQGDSAMYLCASSLYQGYYEQYFGPGTRLTVT.

This clonotype was counted only a few times. The chain is built from TRBV20-1 and TRBJ2-7; 8 bases are shared with TRBD2. CDR3 length: 12 residues. CDR1 is DFQATT and CDR2 is SNEGSKA in the germline V gene (reference sequence). V lost 3 bases to trimming and J lost 2 bases; unmatched junction nucleotides: 0. Here the CDR3 DNA reads TGCAGTGCTAGCGGGAGGGCCTACGAGCAGTACTTC. This sequence encodes CSASGRAYEQYF.

Notes on this clonotype: With a much larger clone just one base away, this may be a read error. The chain has TRBV4-3 and TRBJ1-1; D gene uncertain. The germline V gene has CDR1 LGHNA and CDR2 YSLEER. The CDR3 runs 15 residues. Trimming removed 0 bases at V and 7 bases at J, with 15 bases between. CDR3 in amino acids: CASSQEPVVPGEAFF. The DNA of the CDR3 is TGCGCCAGCAGCCAAGAGCCGGTAGTTCCAGGTGAAGCTTTCTTT.

This clonotype was counted only a few times. The chain joins TRBV6-1 to TRBJ1-5; D is ambiguous. Trimming removed 7 bases at V and 3 bases at J, with 13 bases between. This CDR3 is built from 14 residues. CDR1 MNHNS and CDR2 SASEGT come from the germline V gene. The CDR3 DNA reads TGTGCCAGCAAGTGGTTTGTCGACAATCAGCCCCAGCATTTT. Amino acid sequence: CASKWFVDNQPQHF.

This clonotype was recorded many times. The rearrangement joins TRBV27 to TRBJ1-2, with D possibly being TRBD1 (6 bases). The CDR3 contains 14 residues. Deletions cut 6 bases from V and 8 bases from J, with 19 bases between. Germline V gene lookup returns CDR1 MNHEY and CDR2 SMNVEV (reference sequence). This CDR3 is CASSPSGTPYGYTF. The DNA for the CDR3 is TGTGCCAGCAGCCCATCCGGGACACCTTACGGCTACACCTTC.

This chain connects TRBV7-2 to TRBJ1-1, with 7 bases fitting TRBD1. This CDR3 has 15 amino acids. Germline lookup yields CDR1 SGHTA and CDR2 FQGNSA. After removal of 5 bases from V and 1 base from J, the junction contained 7 bases not matched to a gene. CDR3 amino acids: CASSLRQGTNTEAFF. CDR3 coding DNA: TGTGCCAGCAGCCTGAGACAGGGAACGAACACTGAAGCTTTCTTT.

In its sample, this clonotype was seen a few times. The chain couples TRBV10-3 to TRBJ1-2; 9 nucleotides agree with TRBD1. V was pared by 2 bases and J by 5 bases, with 3 bases of the junction left unmatched. The CDR3 is 14 residues long. Germline V gives CDR1 ENHRY, CDR2 SYGVKD. The CDR3 bases are TGTGCCATCAGTGAGCCGGGACAGGGTTATGGCTACACCTTC. It specifies CAISEPGQGYGYTF.

This clonotype was seen many times. The chain employs TRBV10-3 and TRBJ1-5; unclear D gene. CDR3 length: 12 residues. V was pared by 2 bases and J by 10 bases, with 9 bases between. In germline, CDR1 is ENHRY, CDR2 SYGVKD. The CDR3 nucleotides read TGTGCCATCAGTGAGAACCTCTTTCCCCAGCATTTT. Protein: CAISENLFPQHF.

The sample holds a few counts of this clonotype. The rearrangement joins TRBV12-3 or TRBV12-4 to TRBJ1-2; no reliable D call. The CDR3 totals 13 residues. V lost 6 bases to trimming and J lost 7 bases, with 15 bases between them. CDR3: CASSFPQWSGYTF. The CDR3 DNA reads TGTGCCAGCAGCTTCCCACAGTGGAGTGGCTACACCTTC.

About this clonotype: The junction differs from germline at one of its ends, possibly a read error. V gene TRBV4-3 combines with J gene TRBJ2-6; 10 bases are a match to TRBD1. CDR1 LGHNA and CDR2 YSLEER come from the germline V gene. The CDR3 runs 18 residues. This chain's CDR3 is CANSQEGTGVNGANVLTF. In nucleotides, the CDR3 is TGCGCCAACAGCCAAGAGGGGACAGGGGTTAATGGGGCCAACGTCCTGACTTTC.

This clonotype was seen only a few times. The chain links TRBV20-1 to TRBJ2-3, with 8 bases aligning to TRBD2. Germline lookup yields CDR1 DFQATT and CDR2 SNEGSKA (reference sequence). The CDR3 has 13 amino acids. After removal of 6 bases from V and 6 bases from J, the junction contained 8 bases not matched to a gene. The DNA of the CDR3 is TGCAGTGCCCCCGCCAGCGGGAGTGATACGCAGTATTTT. This codes for CSAPASGSDTQYF.

Ten or more counts support this clonotype. V gene TRBV20-1 combines with J gene TRBJ2-7, with D uncertain. Germline CDR1 reads DFQATT; CDR2 reads SNEGSKA (reference sequence). V lost 5 bases and J 0 bases, leaving 17 bases between the germline ends. The CDR3 sequence is 15 residues long. CDR3 DNA sequence: TGCAGTGCTGGGGTAGTATCGATCTACTCCTACGAGCAGTACTTC. This codes for CSAGVVSIYSYEQYF.

This clonotype appeared a few times. The chain links TRBV27 to TRBJ2-3; 9 bases are a match to TRBD1. Trimming at V came to 5 bases and at J to 5 bases, leaving 5 bases not matched to a gene. Germline V lookup: CDR1 MNHEY, CDR2 SMNVEV (reference sequence). The CDR3 loop spans 14 amino acids. As DNA, the CDR3 is TGTGCCAGCAGTCTTACAGGGGGCAGAGATACGCAGTATTTT. It encodes CASSLTGGRDTQYF.

Only a few counts were recorded for this clonotype. The J gene is TRBJ2-2, the V gene TRBV7-9; 12 bases are shared with TRBD2. Germline trimming cut 0 bases from V and 0 bases from J; bases unmatched to any gene: 8. Germline V lookup: CDR1 SEHNR, CDR2 FQNEAQ (reference sequence). The CDR3 is made up of 20 amino acids. CDR3 in DNA: TGTGCCAGCAGCTTAGCGAATATACGGACTAGCGGGACGAACACCGGGGAGCTGTTTTTT. Encoded protein: CASSLANIRTSGTNTGELFF.

The chain links TRBV20-1 to TRBJ2-1; 10 nucleotides agree with TRBD2. Germline V gives CDR1 DFQATT, CDR2 SNEGSKA (reference sequence). CDR3 length: 14 amino acids. Unmatched junction bases numbered 4, after V lost 3 bases and J lost 5 bases. The CDR3 DNA reads TGCAGTGCTAGTCTTAGCGGGGGGAACAATGAGCAGTTCTTC. Amino acid sequence: CSASLSGGNNEQFF.

The J gene is TRBJ2-1, the V gene TRBV9; 9 nucleotides align to TRBD2. The trim removed 3 bases at V and 0 bases at J, leaving 13 bases unmatched. Germline values: CDR1 SGDLS, CDR2 YYNGEE. The CDR3 loop spans 19 amino acids. CDR3 DNA sequence: TGTGCCAGCAGCGGTACGGTTTCGCGGGAGGGCCTCTCCTACAATGAGCAGTTCTTC. This encodes CASSGTVSREGLSYNEQFF.

This clonotype has a count of ten or more. CDR3 in amino acids: CASSPGTGADTQYF. In nucleotides, the CDR3 is TGTGCCAGCTCACCTGGGACAGGGGCGGATACGCAGTATTTT. The V gene is TRBV18, the J gene TRBJ2-3; 10 nucleotides agree with TRBD1. Germline V lookup: CDR1 KGHSH, CDR2 LQKENI. The V segment lost 3 bases and the J segment 6 bases; nucleotides outside the gene matches: 3. The CDR3 loop spans 14 amino acids. The variable domain in full, completed from reference TRBV18 and TRBJ2-3, reads NAGVMQNPRHLVRRRGQEARLRCSPMKGHSHVYWYRQLPEEGLKFMVYLQKENIIDESGMPKERFSAEFPKEGPSILRIQQVVRGDSAAYFCASSPGTGADTQYFGPGTRLTVL.

This clonotype was recorded at least ten times. CDR3 DNA: TGTGCCAGCAGCCTGGGGACAGCGAGCTCCTACGAGCAGTACTTC. Protein sequence: CASSLGTASSYEQYF. The chain has TRBV3-1 and TRBJ2-7; 7 bases fit TRBD1. The germline gives CDR1 LGHDT, CDR2 YNNKEL (reference sequence). Trimming removed 4 bases from V and 0 bases from J; junction bases left unmatched: 6. The CDR3 covers 15 residues.

At least ten counts were recorded for this clonotype. The chain joins TRBV20-1 to TRBJ1-2; TRBD1 agrees at 8 bases. Looked up from germline, CDR1 is DFQATT and CDR2 is SNEGSKA (reference sequence). The CDR3 is 16 amino acids. V lost 3 bases and J lost 4; bases outside the gene matches: 13. CDR3 in DNA: TGCAGTGCTAGGGACAGGGACTCCACACCCATCTATGGCTACACCTTC. It specifies CSARDRDSTPIYGYTF.